A single TCR beta chain is shown here with its context. Its antigen is undetermined. This entry is derived from a study of CD8+ T cells in alopecia areata. For the study at large: A 6-month off-drug phase came after tofacitinib, which had lasted 6 to 18 months. Findings and limits, study-wide: Given one nonresponder, whether baseline CD8+ expansion relates to response remains uncertain.

RNA extraction was followed by reverse transcription into cDNA, which acted as the sequencing template. Generated by immunoSEQ multiplex PCR, the TCRdb table keeps only in-frame clones and is missing some. The table includes 100,000 to 150,000 clones, approximately 60% detected once. The treatment here: oral pan-JAK inhibitor, 5-10 mg twice daily. The CDR3 is made up of 15 amino acids. V lost 2 bases and J 2 bases, leaving 13 bases between the germline ends. Germline CDR1 GTSNPN, CDR2 SVGIG (reference sequence). This specimen consisted of CD4+ T cells sorted from blood, obtained at week 4, from a patient treated with tofacitinib. The rearrangement uses TRBV30 and TRBJ1-5; possibly TRBD1 for D (6 bases). This clonotype originated in a human donor with alopecia areata. The CDR3 DNA reads as TGTGCCTGGAGTTCCGGGGCAGGGGGCAATCAGCCCCAGCATTTT. It translates to CAWSSGAGGNQPQHF. Complete variable domain (other parts from reference TRBV30 and TRBJ1-5): SQTIHQWPATLVQPVGSPLSLECTVEGTSNPNLYWYRQAAGRGLQLLFYSVGIGQISSEVPQNLSASRPQDRQFILSSKKLLLSDSGFYLCAWSSGAGGNQPQHFGDGTRLSIL.